The rows below give T cell receptor beta chains drawn from one sample of a study of blood T cell repertoires in COVID-19. Here immunoSEQ multiplex PCR was the method, and the copy in TCRdb shows in-frame clones only, minus some. The data contain about 330,000 clones, 89% of them seen just once; the ten biggest clones take up under 8%. The sequencing input was peripheral blood. The receptors stem from a man aged 18-30 years who had recovered from COVID-19. The CDR3 runs from the conserved cysteine through the conserved F or W. Each record gives: D gene, J gene, V gene, clone size, CDR3 DNA, CDR3 protein. D genes are given only for firm matches. Part of the rows lack a size; the others show once, few, many or a class for expanded clones.

TRBD1	TRBJ2-2	TRBV11-2	NA	TGTGCCAGCAGCTCACTCCGGGACAGGACCGGGGAGCTGTTTTTT	CASSSLRDRTGELFF
TRBD1	TRBJ2-5	TRBV4-1	NA	TGCGCCAGCAGCCCGACAGGGGGGCTGTTGGAGACCCAGTACTTC	CASSPTGGLLETQYF
NA	TRBJ1-1	TRBV7-9	NA	TGTGCCAGCAGCTATGGACAGCTGAACACTGAAGCTTTCTTT	CASSYGQLNTEAFF
NA	TRBJ1-4	TRBV14	NA	TGTGCCAGCAGCCAAGACAGGGTTAATGAAAAACTGTTTTTT	CASSQDRVNEKLFF
NA	TRBJ1-1	TRBV18	NA	TGTGCCAGCTCACTTCGGGGGGGGGCAGCGGACACTGAAGCTTTCTTT	CASSLRGGAADTEAFF
TRBD1	TRBJ2-3	TRBV13	NA	TGTGCCAGCAGCGCCTGGGACAGGGAGGGCACAGATACGCAGTATTTT	CASSAWDREGTDTQYF
NA	TRBJ1-5	TRBV5-6	NA	TGTGCCAGCAGCCTCCGGACGGTTCGAGGGAATCAGCCCCAGCATTTT	CASSLRTVRGNQPQHF
NA	TRBJ1-3	TRBV20-1	NA	TGCAGTGCTAGTCGTGGACTCTCTGGAAACACCATATATTTT	CSASRGLSGNTIYF
TRBD2	TRBJ2-1	TRBV3-1/TRBV3-2	few	TGTGCCAGCAGCCTCCGAGCGGGAACCTACAATGAGCAGTTCTTC	CASSLRAGTYNEQFF
NA	TRBJ1-6	TRBV5-4	NA	TGTGCCAGCAGCTTGTGGGGACTCCAAGGTTCACCCCTCCACTTT	CASSLWGLQGSPLHF
TRBD2	TRBJ2-1	TRBV28	NA	TGTGCCAGCAGTTCTAGCGGGATTACTGAGCAGTTCTTC	CASSSSGITEQFF
TRBD1	TRBJ1-4	TRBV6-5	NA	TGTGCCAGCAGTTCTCCGACAGGGGAAAAACTGTTTTTT	CASSSPTGEKLFF
TRBD1	TRBJ2-1	TRBV19	NA	TGTGCCAGTAGTACGACCGGGACAGCCTACAATGAGCAGTTCTTC	CASSTTGTAYNEQFF
NA	TRBJ1-6	TRBV5-1	NA	TGCGCCAGCAGCTCCGCACAGGGAGATTCACCCCTCCACTTT	CASSSAQGDSPLHF
TRBD2	TRBJ2-1	TRBV2	NA	TGTGCCAGCAGGCCCGGGACTAGCGGGAGTCATGAGCAGTTCTTC	CASRPGTSGSHEQFF
TRBD1	TRBJ1-1	TRBV18	once	TGTGCCAGCTCACCAGGGACAGGGGGTCTTAACACTGAAGCTTTCTTT	CASSPGTGGLNTEAFF
TRBD1	TRBJ2-7	TRBV6-5	NA	TGTGCCAGCTCCTCTTCTGGGACAGGCACCTACGAGCAGTACTTC	CASSSSGTGTYEQYF
NA	TRBJ2-7	TRBV19	NA	TGTGCCAGTAGTATTGGGCTAGCGCGCTCCTACGAGCAGTACTTC	CASSIGLARSYEQYF
NA	TRBJ2-7	TRBV2	few	TGTGCCAGCAGTCCTTCCTACGAGCAGTACTTC	CASSPSYEQYF
TRBD1	TRBJ2-7	TRBV9	NA	TGTGCCAGCAGCGTAGGTCCAGGGGGCTACGAGCAGTACTTC	CASSVGPGGYEQYF
TRBD1	TRBJ2-3	TRBV19	NA	TGTGCCAGTACTCAACGGGGACAGGGGGCCGAAGATACGCAGTATTTT	CASTQRGQGAEDTQYF
NA	TRBJ1-5	TRBV19	NA	TGTGCCAGTACCCTCCAGGCGGGGGATCAGCCCCAGCATTTT	CASTLQAGDQPQHF
TRBD2	TRBJ2-1	TRBV5-1	NA	TGCGCCAGCAGAAGGACTAGCGGTTTAAGCTCCTACAATGAGCAGTTCTTC	CASRRTSGLSSYNEQFF
TRBD1	TRBJ2-7	TRBV7-9	NA	TGTGCCACCGAGCCAAGGACAGGCATCTACGAGCAGTACTTC	CATEPRTGIYEQYF
TRBD1	TRBJ1-2	TRBV5-1	NA	TGCGCCAGCAGCTCCCAGGGGACAGAATCGTTCTATGGCTACACCTTC	CASSSQGTESFYGYTF
TRBD1	TRBJ2-3	TRBV5-1	once	TGCGCCAGCAGCTCCGGACAGGGGGACACAGATACGCAGTATTTT	CASSSGQGDTDTQYF
NA	TRBJ2-1	TRBV20-1	NA	TGCAGTGCTTTCCTAGTTCGCGAGCAGTTCTTC	CSAFLVREQFF